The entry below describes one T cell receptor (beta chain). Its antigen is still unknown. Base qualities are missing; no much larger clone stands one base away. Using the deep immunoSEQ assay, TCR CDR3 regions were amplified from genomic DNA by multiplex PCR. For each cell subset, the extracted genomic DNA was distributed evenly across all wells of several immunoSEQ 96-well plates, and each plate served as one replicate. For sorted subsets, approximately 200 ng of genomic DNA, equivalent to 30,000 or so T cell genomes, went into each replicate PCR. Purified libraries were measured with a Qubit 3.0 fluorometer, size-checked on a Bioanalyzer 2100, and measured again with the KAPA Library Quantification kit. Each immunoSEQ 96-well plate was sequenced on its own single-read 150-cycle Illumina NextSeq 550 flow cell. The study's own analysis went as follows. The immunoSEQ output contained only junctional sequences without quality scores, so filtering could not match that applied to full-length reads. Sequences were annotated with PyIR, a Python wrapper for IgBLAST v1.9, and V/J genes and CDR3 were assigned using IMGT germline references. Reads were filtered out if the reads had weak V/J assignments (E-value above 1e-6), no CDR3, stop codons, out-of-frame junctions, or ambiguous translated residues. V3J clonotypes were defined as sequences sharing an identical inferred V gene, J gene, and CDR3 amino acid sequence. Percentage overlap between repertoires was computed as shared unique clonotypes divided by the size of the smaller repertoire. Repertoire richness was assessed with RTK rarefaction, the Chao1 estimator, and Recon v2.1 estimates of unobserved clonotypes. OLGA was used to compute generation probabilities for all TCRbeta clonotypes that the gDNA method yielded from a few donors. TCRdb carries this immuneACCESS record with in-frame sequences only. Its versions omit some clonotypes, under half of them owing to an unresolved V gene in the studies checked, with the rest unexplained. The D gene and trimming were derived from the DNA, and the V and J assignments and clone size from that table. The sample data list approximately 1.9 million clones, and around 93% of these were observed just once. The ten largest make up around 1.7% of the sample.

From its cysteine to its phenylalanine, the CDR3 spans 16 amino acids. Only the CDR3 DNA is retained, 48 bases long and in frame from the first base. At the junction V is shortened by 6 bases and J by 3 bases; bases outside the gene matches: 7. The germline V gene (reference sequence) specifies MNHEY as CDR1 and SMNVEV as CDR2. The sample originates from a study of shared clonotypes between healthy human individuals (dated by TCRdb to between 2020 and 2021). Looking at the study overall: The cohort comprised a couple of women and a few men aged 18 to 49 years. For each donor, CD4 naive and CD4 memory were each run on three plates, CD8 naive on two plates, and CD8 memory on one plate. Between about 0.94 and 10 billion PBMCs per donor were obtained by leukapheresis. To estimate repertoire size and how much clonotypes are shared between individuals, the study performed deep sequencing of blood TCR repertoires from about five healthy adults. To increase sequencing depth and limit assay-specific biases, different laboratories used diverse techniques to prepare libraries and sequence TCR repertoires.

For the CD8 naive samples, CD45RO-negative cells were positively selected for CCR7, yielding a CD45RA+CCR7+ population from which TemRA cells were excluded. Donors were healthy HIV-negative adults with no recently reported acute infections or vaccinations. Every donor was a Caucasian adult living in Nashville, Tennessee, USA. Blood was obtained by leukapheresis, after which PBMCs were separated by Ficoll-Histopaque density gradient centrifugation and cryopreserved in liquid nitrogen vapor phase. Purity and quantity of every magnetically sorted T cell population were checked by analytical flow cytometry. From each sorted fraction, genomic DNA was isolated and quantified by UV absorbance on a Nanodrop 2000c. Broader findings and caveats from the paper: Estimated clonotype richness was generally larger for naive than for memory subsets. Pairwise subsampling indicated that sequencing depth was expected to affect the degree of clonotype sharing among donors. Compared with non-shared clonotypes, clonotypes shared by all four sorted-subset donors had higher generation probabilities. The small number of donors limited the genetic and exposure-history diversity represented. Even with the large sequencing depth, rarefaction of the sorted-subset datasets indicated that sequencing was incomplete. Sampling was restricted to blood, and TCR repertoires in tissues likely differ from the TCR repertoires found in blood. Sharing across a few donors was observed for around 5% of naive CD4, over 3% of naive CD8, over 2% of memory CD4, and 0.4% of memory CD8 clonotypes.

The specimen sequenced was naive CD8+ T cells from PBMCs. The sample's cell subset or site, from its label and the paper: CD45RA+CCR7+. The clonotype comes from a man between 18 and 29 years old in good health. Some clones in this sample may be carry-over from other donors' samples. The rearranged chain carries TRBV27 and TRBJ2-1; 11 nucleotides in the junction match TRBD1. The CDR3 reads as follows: CASRDRGRVNYNEQFF. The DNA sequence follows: TGTGCCAGCAGGGACAGGGGGCGAGTGAACTACAATGAGCAGTTCTTC.